The next 31 T cell receptor beta chains were all read from a single sample in a study of technical replicates of blood from a few donors. Generated by immunoSEQ multiplex PCR, the TCRdb table keeps only in-frame clones and is missing some. Among tens of thousands of clones, roughly 94% were seen once, and the ten largest hold about 0.4%. Sequenced material: T cells isolated from PBMCs. These receptors came from a human donor in good health.

The CDR3 region is CASDVQGGRTGELFF. As DNA, the CDR3 is TGTGCCAGCGACGTTCAGGGAGGGAGGACCGGGGAGCTGTTTTTT. The chain is built from TRBV2 and TRBJ2-2; 7 nucleotides align to TRBD2. CDR1 and CDR2 (germline): SNHLY, FYNNEI. The CDR3 covers 15 residues. V trimming: 8 bases; J trimming: 5 bases; junction bases outside the gene matches: 11. The variable domain in full, with the rest retrieved from reference TRBV2 and TRBJ2-2, is EPEVTQTPSHQVTQMGQEVILRCVPISNHLYFYWYRQILGQKVEFLVSFYNNEISEKSEIFDDQFSVERPDGSNFTLKIRSTKLEDSAMYFCASDVQGGRTGELFFGEGSRLTVL.

J is TRBJ2-7 and V is TRBV18; unclear D gene. CDR1 is KGHSH, CDR2 LQKENI, per germline. V was trimmed by 3 bases and J by 3 bases, leaving 15 bases between them. This CDR3 contains 15 residues. CDR3 residues: CASSPLLTDNYEQYF. CDR3 coding DNA: TGTGCCAGCTCACCGCTCTTAACCGACAACTACGAGCAGTACTTC.

J is TRBJ2-7 and V is TRBV27; D is ambiguous. Germline CDR1 is MNHEY and CDR2 is SMNVEV (reference sequence). CDR3 size: 10 residues. Trimming removed 8 bases at V and 7 bases at J, with 9 bases between. The CDR3 reads CASGPGEQYF. The DNA of the CDR3 is TGTGCCAGCGGTCCGGGTGAGCAGTACTTC.

The rearrangement joins TRBV6-5 to TRBJ2-7; TRBD1 is a possible D gene (6 bases). The CDR3 totals 12 residues. From germline, CDR1 is MNHEY and CDR2 SVGAGI. Trimming removed 10 bases at V and 5 bases at J, with 15 bases between. The CDR3 nucleotides read TGTGCCACCCGAGGGGGTAGTAACGAGCAGTACTTC. Protein sequence: CATRGGSNEQYF.

This clone came up once. The chain employs TRBV19 and TRBJ1-2; 7 bases are a match to TRBD1. Trimming removed 3 bases from V and 8 bases from J; junction bases left unmatched: 6. The CDR3 extends over 13 amino acids. CDR1 is LNHDA, CDR2 SQIVND, per germline (reference sequence). DNA of the CDR3: TGTGCCAGTAGTATTGACAGGGTTGGAGGCTACACCTTC. This gives the protein CASSIDRVGGYTF.

The V and J genes are TRBV7-2 and TRBJ2-1; maybe TRBD1 (6 bases). Trimming left V 6 bases short and J 8 bases short, with 17 bases between. From germline, CDR1 is SGHTA and CDR2 FQGNSA. The CDR3 has 14 residues. This CDR3 reads CASRRGSKFDEQFF. For the CDR3, the DNA is TGTGCCAGCAGGAGGGGGAGTAAATTCGATGAGCAGTTCTTC.

V usage is TRBV18 and J usage is TRBJ2-3; 9 bases map to TRBD2. Germline values: CDR1 KGHSH, CDR2 LQKENI. Losses at the gene ends were 3 bases for V and 2 bases for J; bases not matched to a gene: 3. The CDR3 contains 15 residues. CDR3: CASSPLAGHTDTQYF. In nucleotides, the CDR3 is TGTGCCAGCTCACCTCTAGCGGGGCACACAGATACGCAGTATTTT.

The V and J genes are TRBV2 and TRBJ1-1; perhaps TRBD1 as D (5 bases). The CDR3 covers 14 residues. The germline CDR1 and CDR2 sequences are SNHLY and FYNNEI. The V and J ends lost 4 bases and 1 base respectively, with 10 bases between them. CDR3: CASSGVQANTEAFF. The CDR3 nucleotides are TGTGCCAGCAGTGGAGTACAGGCGAACACTGAAGCTTTCTTT.

The V call is TRBV27, the J call TRBJ1-1; 7 bases fit TRBD1. Trimming removed 6 bases from V and 1 base from J; junction bases left unmatched: 5. This CDR3 region has 14 residues. The germline CDR1 and CDR2 sequences are MNHEY and SMNVEV (reference sequence). The CDR3 protein is CASRGRGRNTEAFF. As DNA, the CDR3 is TGTGCCAGCAGGGGAAGGGGGCGGAACACTGAAGCTTTCTTT.

V usage is TRBV7-7 and J usage is TRBJ2-2; TRBD2 aligns across 9 bases. This CDR3 is 14 amino acids long. Germline values: CDR1 SSHAT, CDR2 FNYEAQ (reference sequence). V trimming: 0 bases; J trimming: 15 bases; junction bases outside the gene matches: 8. The CDR3 nucleotides are TGTGCCAGCAGCTTAGCCGGGACTAGCCAAGACTTGTTTTTT. Its protein product is CASSLAGTSQDLFF. The variable domain in full, with the rest retrieved from reference TRBV7-7 and TRBJ2-2, is GAGVSQSPRYKVTKRGQDVTLRCDPISSHATLYWYQQALGQGPEFLTYFNYEAQPDKSGLPSDRFSAERPEGSISTLTIQRTEQRDSAMYRCASSLAGTSQDLFFGEGSRLTVL.

V gene TRBV29-1 combines with J gene TRBJ1-2; TRBD1 is a possible D gene (6 bases). The V end lost 7 bases, the J end lost 4 bases, and 16 bases lay between the germline ends. Germline V gene lookup returns CDR1 SQVTM and CDR2 ANQGSEA. This CDR3 contains 13 residues. DNA of the CDR3: TGCAGCGCCCAGACAGGAATATTCTATGGCTACACCTTC. It encodes CSAQTGIFYGYTF.

The V call is TRBV19, the J call TRBJ2-7; 8 nucleotides align to TRBD1. Germline CDR1 and CDR2: LNHDA and SQIVND (reference sequence). The CDR3 runs to 13 residues. V shed 9 bases, J shed 2 bases, and the junction held 6 bases outside the gene matches. The CDR3 here is CASKLQGAYEQYF. In DNA, the CDR3 is TGTGCCAGCAAATTACAGGGGGCCTACGAGCAGTACTTC.

V and J are TRBV11-2 and TRBJ2-1, with 10 positions matching TRBD2. V gave up 5 bases and J gave up 6 bases; unmatched junction bases: 10. CDR3 size: 16 residues. Germline V gives CDR1 SGHAT, CDR2 FQNNGV. The CDR3 nucleotides are TGTGCCAGCAGCCTCCGGGGTAGCGGGAGGTTCAATGAGCAGTTCTTC. This translates into CASSLRGSGRFNEQFF.

Regarding this clone: One end of the junction does not line up with germline, which may come from a read error. Other DNA sequences in this specimen translate into the identical CDR3. The gene calls are TRBV28 and TRBJ2-7; the D gene is possibly TRBD2 (5 bases). Germline V gene lookup returns CDR1 MDHEN and CDR2 SYDVKM. This CDR3 comprises 16 residues. In DNA form, the CDR3 reads TGTGCCAGCAGTTTATATCGGCCGTCTAGCTCCTACGAGCAATACTTC. Amino acids: CASSLYRPSSSYEQYF. Full variable domain (rest looked up from reference TRBV28 and TRBJ2-7): DVKVTQSSRYLVKRTGEKVFLECVQDMDHENMFWYRQDPGLGLRLIYFSYDVKMKEKGDIPEGYSVSREKKERFSLILESASTNQTSMYLCASSLYRPSSSYEQYFGPGTRLTVT.

The V gene is TRBV5-1, the J gene TRBJ1-1; D possibly corresponds to TRBD1 (6 bases). The CDR3 runs 13 residues. The ends were cut back, 0 bases at V and 6 bases at J, with 9 bases in the middle. Germline CDR1 reads SGHRS; CDR2 reads YFSETQ. The CDR3 DNA is TGCGCCAGCAGCTTGGCGGACAGATCTGAAGCTTTCTTT. Its protein product is CASSLADRSEAFF.

The V and J genes are TRBV10-3 and TRBJ2-7; the match to TRBD1 covers 7 bases. This CDR3 contains 15 residues. Trimming removed 4 bases from V and 2 bases from J; junction bases left unmatched: 8. Per the germline V gene, CDR1 is ENHRY and CDR2 is SYGVKD. The CDR3: CAISVGGTGAYEQYF. DNA of the CDR3: TGTGCCATCAGTGTAGGGGGAACAGGGGCCTACGAGCAGTACTTC.

V usage is TRBV6-5 and J usage is TRBJ1-2; no clear D gene. The CDR3 is 15 residues long. The germline V gene encodes CDR1 MNHEY and CDR2 SVGAGI. V was pared by 1 base and J by 2 bases, with 11 bases between. Here the CDR3 reads CASSYLGRRNYGYTF. The CDR3 DNA sequence: TGTGCCAGCAGTTACTTAGGACGGAGGAACTATGGCTACACCTTC.

V gene TRBV5-4 combines with J gene TRBJ2-3; 7 bases agree with TRBD2. V trimming: 1 base; J trimming: 0 bases; junction bases outside the gene matches: 5. The CDR3 is 16 amino acids. Per the germline V gene, CDR1 is SGHNT and CDR2 is YYREEE (reference sequence). This chain's CDR3 is CASSLRAGGSTDTQYF. In nucleotides, the CDR3 is TGTGCCAGCAGCTTGAGGGCCGGGGGGAGCACAGATACGCAGTATTTT.

The chain uses TRBV11-3 and TRBJ2-3; 8 bases map to TRBD1. The CDR3 covers 13 residues. The junction had 8 bases not matched to a gene; V was cut back by 5 bases and J by 10 bases. CDR1 is SGHNT and CDR2 is YENEEA in the germline V gene. As DNA, the CDR3 is TGTGCCAGCAGCACGGACAGGGTAAAATCGCAGTATTTT. Protein sequence: CASSTDRVKSQYF.

V gene TRBV15 combines with J gene TRBJ2-1; the D is unclear. The V end was cut by 4 bases, the J end by 0 bases, with 7 bases between. CDR3 length: 14 amino acids. Germline V lookup: CDR1 LNHNV, CDR2 YYDKDF (reference sequence). In nucleotides, the CDR3 is TGTGCCACCAGCAAGTTTAGCTCCTACAATGAGCAGTTCTTC. It yields the protein CATSKFSSYNEQFF. Full variable domain (rest looked up from reference TRBV15 and TRBJ2-1): DAMVIQNPRYQVTQFGKPVTLSCSQTLNHNVMYWYQQKSSQAPKLLFHYYDKDFNNEADTPDNFQSRRPNTSFCFLDIRSPGLGDTAMYLCATSKFSSYNEQFFGPGTRLTVL.

Here the CDR3 DNA reads TGTGCCAGCAGGGGATACCTTAGCGGGAATTCCTTCTCCAATGAGCAGTTCTTC. It specifies CASRGYLSGNSFSNEQFF. The chain combines TRBV28 with TRBJ2-1; 8 positions agree with TRBD2. This CDR3 region has 18 residues. J was trimmed by 6 bases and V by 6 bases; bases with no gene match: 19. Germline lookup yields CDR1 MDHEN and CDR2 SYDVKM. The complete variable domain, with remaining parts taken from reference TRBV28 and TRBJ2-1, reads DVKVTQSSRYLVKRTGEKVFLECVQDMDHENMFWYRQDPGLGLRLIYFSYDVKMKEKGDIPEGYSVSREKKERFSLILESASTNQTSMYLCASRGYLSGNSFSNEQFFGPGTRLTVL.

Points on this clone: At one end the junction does not follow the germline gene, possibly because of a read error. The rearrangement joins TRBV20-1 to TRBJ1-2; D is uncertain. In germline, CDR1 is DFQATT, CDR2 SNEGSKA (reference sequence). This CDR3 spans 11 amino acids. CDR3: CSAGEPTGSTF. CDR3 in DNA: TGCAGTGCTGGCGAACCGACTGGCTCCACCTTC.

This clone was found once. This chain links TRBV27 with TRBJ2-1, with 11 bases matching TRBD1. This CDR3 spans 15 amino acids. The germline V gene encodes CDR1 MNHEY and CDR2 SMNVEV (reference sequence). J gave up 5 bases and V 4 bases, and 4 bases lay outside the gene matches. For the CDR3, the DNA is TGTGCCAGCAGTTGGGACAGGGGGATGGACAATGAGCAGTTCTTC. Translated: CASSWDRGMDNEQFF.

This chain joins TRBV9 and TRBJ2-2, with TRBD2 matching 8 bases. The CDR3 loop spans 15 amino acids. The trim removed 0 bases at V and 6 bases at J, leaving 4 bases unmatched. Germline CDR1 is SGDLS and CDR2 is YYNGEE. CDR3 in DNA: TGTGCCAGCAGCGTAGGCGGGGGGCCGGCCGGGGAGCTGTTTTTT. Encoded protein: CASSVGGGPAGELFF.

The chain recombines TRBV14 with TRBJ2-7; 12 bases match TRBD2. The germline CDR1 and CDR2 sequences are SGHDN and FVKESK. The CDR3 covers 18 residues. The J segment lost 5 bases and the V segment lost 2 bases, leaving 13 bases of the junction unmatched. The DNA of the CDR3 is TGTGCCAGCAGCCAACTCGGACTAGCGGGGTTTTCTTACCACGAGCAGTACTTC. Protein product: CASSQLGLAGFSYHEQYF. The full variable domain, in which reference TRBV14 and TRBJ2-7 provide the parts outside the CDR3, is EAGVTQFPSHSVIEKGQTVTLRCDPISGHDNLYWYRRVMGKEIKFLLHFVKESKQDESGMPNNRFLAERTGGTYSTLKVQPAELEDSGVYFCASSQLGLAGFSYHEQYFGPGTRLTVT.

The V call is TRBV19, the J call TRBJ1-1; a possible D gene is TRBD1 (5 bases). The V and J ends lost 3 bases and 5 bases respectively, with 10 bases between them. The CDR3 covers 13 residues. The germline gives CDR1 LNHDA, CDR2 SQIVND (reference sequence). The CDR3 DNA reads TGTGCCAGTAGTATCCAGGGTAATACTGAAGCTTTCTTT. Protein: CASSIQGNTEAFF. The entire variable domain, with the rest obtained from reference TRBV19 and TRBJ1-1, is as follows: DGGITQSPKYLFRKEGQNVTLSCEQNLNHDAMYWYRQDPGQGLRLIYYSQIVNDFQKGDIAEGYSVSREKKESFPLTVTSAQKNPTAFYLCASSIQGNTEAFFGQGTRLTVV.

V and J are TRBV18 and TRBJ1-1, with D tentatively TRBD1 (6 bases). The V gene's germline CDR1 is KGHSH and CDR2 LQKENI. This CDR3 has 15 amino acids. Trimming cost V 3 bases and J 2 bases, with 13 bases left between them. The CDR3 DNA is TGTGCCAGCTCACCGTCCGGGACAATAAACACTGAAGCTTTCTTT. Translating it yields CASSPSGTINTEAFF.

The genes are TRBV28 and TRBJ2-1; 8 nucleotides match TRBD2. V lost 0 bases to trimming and J lost 2 bases; unmatched junction nucleotides: 3. Germline V gene lookup returns CDR1 MDHEN and CDR2 SYDVKM. The CDR3 length is 16 residues. This CDR3 is CASSLWAGLAYNEQFF. In DNA, the CDR3 is TGTGCCAGCAGTTTATGGGCGGGACTAGCCTACAATGAGCAGTTCTTC.

The chain has TRBV28 and TRBJ2-4; 7 nucleotides align to TRBD2. The CDR3 runs to 14 residues. Germline values: CDR1 MDHEN, CDR2 SYDVKM. The J segment lost 7 bases and the V segment lost 6 bases, leaving 9 bases of the junction unmatched. This CDR3 is CASSLFLAANIQYF. CDR3 sequence (DNA): TGTGCCAGCAGCCTCTTTCTAGCGGCCAACATTCAGTACTTC.

This rearrangement joins TRBV5-4 to TRBJ2-1; 7 bases are shared with TRBD2. In germline, CDR1 is SGHNT, CDR2 YYREEE (reference sequence). This CDR3 region has 18 residues. Trimming took 0 bases from V and 1 from J; bases not matched to a gene: 10. CDR3 DNA sequence: TGTGCCAGCAGCTTGGCTTTATTAGCGGGCCTATCCTACAATGAGCAGTTCTTC. Translating it yields CASSLALLAGLSYNEQFF.

This clone was picked up one time. The rearrangement links TRBV5-1 to TRBJ2-7, with TRBD1 matching over 10 bases. The CDR3 consists of 15 residues. Germline V gives CDR1 SGHRS, CDR2 YFSETQ. J was trimmed by 2 bases and V by 0 bases; bases with no gene match: 2. CDR3 nucleotides: TGCGCCAGCAGCTTGGGACAGGGGGCGGCCTACGAGCAGTACTTC. Translating it yields CASSLGQGAAYEQYF.